This T cell receptor (beta chain) was observed in a study of blood T cell repertoires in COVID-19. Looking at the study overall: Acute and convalescent COVID-19 specimens originated in the United States, Italy and Spain. From T cells, B-cell-depleted T cells, or PBMCs came the material, which was cDNA or gDNA.

V lost 1 base to trimming and J lost 2 bases, with 7 bases between them. The CDR3 sequence is 14 residues long. Germline assignment: CDR1 SGHNT and CDR2 YYREEE (reference sequence). In the original workflow: Quantification of nucleated cells was approximated via reference gene primer amplification. Here immunoSEQ multiplex PCR was the method, and the copy in TCRdb shows in-frame clones only, minus some. D and trimming come from the DNA, and the V and J calls and clone size come from that table. This repertoire shows some 97,000 clones, about 80% found once; its top ten account for roughly 12%. This clone was picked up one time.

The chain combines TRBV5-4 with TRBJ1-3, with D perhaps TRBD1 (6 bases). What was sequenced was peripheral blood. The clonotype comes from a woman between 65 and 79 years old with acute or convalescent COVID-19. In nucleotides, the CDR3 is TGTGCCAGCAGCTTGCAGGGGCCTGGAAACACCATATATTTT. Translated, it gives CASSLQGPGNTIYF.